This passage covers 2 T cell receptor beta chains from one sample sequenced in a study of cytomegalovirus exposure and HLA in healthy donors. PCR amplification relied on 60 Vbeta primers (plus 13 Jbeta primers). TCRdb keeps only in-frame clones here, not all; method: immunoSEQ multiplex PCR. The repertoire holds 190,000 or so clones, about 79% seen once, with 0.08% to 0.1% in the top ten. Sample: PBMCs. The receptors originated from a boy younger than 10 in good health and CMV-seronegative.

The chain uses TRBV11-2 and TRBJ2-5; tentatively, D is TRBD1 (6 bases). This CDR3 has 15 amino acids. The V gene's germline CDR1 is SGHAT and CDR2 FQNNGV. The germline V and J ends were trimmed by 4 bases and 7 bases, with 19 bases remaining between them. CDR3 sequence reads: CASSYQAGSTGTQYF. For the CDR3, the DNA is TGTGCCAGCAGCTACCAAGCCGGGTCGACAGGGACCCAGTACTTC.

The chain couples TRBV4-2 to TRBJ2-7, with 8 bases matching TRBD1. The CDR3 consists of 14 residues. Germline CDR1 is LGHNA and CDR2 is YNFKEQ. V gave up 3 bases and J gave up 2 bases; unmatched junction bases: 3. The DNA for the CDR3 is TGTGCCAGCAGCCATAGGGACAGGACCTACGAGCAGTACTTC. Its protein is CASSHRDRTYEQYF.